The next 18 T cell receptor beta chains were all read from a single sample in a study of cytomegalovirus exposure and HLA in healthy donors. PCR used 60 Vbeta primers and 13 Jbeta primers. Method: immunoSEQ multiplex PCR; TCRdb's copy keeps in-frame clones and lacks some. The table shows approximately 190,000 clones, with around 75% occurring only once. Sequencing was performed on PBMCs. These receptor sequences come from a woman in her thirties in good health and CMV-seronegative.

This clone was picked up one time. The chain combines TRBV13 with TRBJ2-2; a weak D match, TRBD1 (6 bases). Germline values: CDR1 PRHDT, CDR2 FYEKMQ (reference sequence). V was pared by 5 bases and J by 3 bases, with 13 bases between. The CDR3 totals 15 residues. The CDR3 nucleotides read TGTGCCAGCAGCCCCCGGGACATAGACACCGGGGAGCTGTTTTTT. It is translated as CASSPRDIDTGELFF.

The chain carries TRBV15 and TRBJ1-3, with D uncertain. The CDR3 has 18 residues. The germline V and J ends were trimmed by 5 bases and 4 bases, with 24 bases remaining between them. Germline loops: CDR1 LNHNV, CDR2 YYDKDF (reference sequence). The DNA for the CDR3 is TGTGCCACCAGCCTCGGCGGGCGGAACTATTTCCTGGGAAACACCATATATTTT. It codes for CATSLGGRNYFLGNTIYF.

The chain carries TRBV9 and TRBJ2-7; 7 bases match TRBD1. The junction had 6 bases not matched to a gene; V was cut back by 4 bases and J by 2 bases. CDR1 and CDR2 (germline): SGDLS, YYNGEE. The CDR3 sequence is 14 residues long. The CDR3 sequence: CASSPWDSPYEQYF. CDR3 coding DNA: TGTGCCAGCAGCCCCTGGGACAGTCCCTACGAGCAGTACTTC.

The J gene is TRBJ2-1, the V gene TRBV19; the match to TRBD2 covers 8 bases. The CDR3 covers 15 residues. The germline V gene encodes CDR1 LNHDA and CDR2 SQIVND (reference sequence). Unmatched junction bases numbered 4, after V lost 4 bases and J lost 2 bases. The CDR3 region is CASSTISGTYNEQFF. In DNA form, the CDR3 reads TGTGCCAGTAGTACGATTAGCGGGACCTACAATGAGCAGTTCTTC.

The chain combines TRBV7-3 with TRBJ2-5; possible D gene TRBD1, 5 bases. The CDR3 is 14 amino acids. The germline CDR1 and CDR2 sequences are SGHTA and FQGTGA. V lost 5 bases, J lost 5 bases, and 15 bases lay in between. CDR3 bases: TGTGCCAGCAGCCCCGCAGGAAGACAGGAGACCCAGTACTTC. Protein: CASSPAGRQETQYF.

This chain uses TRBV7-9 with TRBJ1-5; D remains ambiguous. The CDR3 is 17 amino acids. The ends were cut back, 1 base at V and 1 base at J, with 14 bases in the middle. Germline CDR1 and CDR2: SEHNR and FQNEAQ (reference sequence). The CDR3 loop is CASSLGPEAGSNQPQHF. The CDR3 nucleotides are TGTGCCAGCAGCTTAGGGCCGGAAGCGGGGAGCAATCAGCCCCAGCATTTT.

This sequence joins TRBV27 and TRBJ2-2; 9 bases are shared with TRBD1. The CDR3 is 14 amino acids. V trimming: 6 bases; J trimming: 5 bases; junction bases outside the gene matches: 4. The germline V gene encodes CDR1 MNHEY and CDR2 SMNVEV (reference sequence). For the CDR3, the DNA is TGTGCCAGCAGCGATGGACAGGGGACCGGGGAGCTGTTTTTT. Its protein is CASSDGQGTGELFF.

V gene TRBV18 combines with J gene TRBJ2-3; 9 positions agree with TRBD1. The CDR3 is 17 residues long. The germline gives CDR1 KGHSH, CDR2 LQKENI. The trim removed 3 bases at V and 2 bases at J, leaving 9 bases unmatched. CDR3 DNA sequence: TGTGCCAGCTCACCGCTACAGGGGGCAACTAACACAGATACGCAGTATTTT. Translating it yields CASSPLQGATNTDTQYF.

This chain's CDR3 is CASNRLGGDEQFF. The CDR3 DNA sequence: TGTGCCAGCAACAGGCTGGGGGGAGATGAGCAGTTCTTC. The chain carries TRBV6-1 and TRBJ2-1; D perhaps matches TRBD2 (6 bases). The CDR3 has 13 amino acids. V was pared by 7 bases and J by 8 bases, with 15 bases between. Germline CDR1 MNHNS, CDR2 SASEGT.

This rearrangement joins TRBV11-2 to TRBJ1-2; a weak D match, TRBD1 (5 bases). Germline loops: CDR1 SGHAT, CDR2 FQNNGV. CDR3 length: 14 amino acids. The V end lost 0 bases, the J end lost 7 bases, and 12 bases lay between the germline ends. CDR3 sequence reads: CASSLEGRASGYTF. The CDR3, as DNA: TGTGCCAGCAGCTTAGAGGGCAGGGCTTCTGGCTACACCTTC.

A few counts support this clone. In DNA form, the CDR3 reads TGTGCCAGCAGTTCCCAACGGGACAGAACCTACGAGCAGTACTTC. Translation: CASSSQRDRTYEQYF. The rearrangement uses TRBV27 and TRBJ2-7, with 7 nucleotides matching TRBD1. Germline CDR1 MNHEY, CDR2 SMNVEV (reference sequence). After removal of 4 bases from V and 2 bases from J, the junction contained 8 bases not matched to a gene. The CDR3 totals 15 residues.

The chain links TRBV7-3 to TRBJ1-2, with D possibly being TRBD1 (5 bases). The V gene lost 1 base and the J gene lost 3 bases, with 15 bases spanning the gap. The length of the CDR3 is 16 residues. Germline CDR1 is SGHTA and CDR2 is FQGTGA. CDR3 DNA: TGTGCCAGCAGCTTAATGGGCTCAGGGTCATACTATGGCTACACCTTC. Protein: CASSLMGSGSYYGYTF.

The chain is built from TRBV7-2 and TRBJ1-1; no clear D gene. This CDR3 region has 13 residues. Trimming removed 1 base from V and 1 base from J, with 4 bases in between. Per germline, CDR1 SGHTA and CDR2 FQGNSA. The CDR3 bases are TGTGCCAGCAGCTTAGAGCAGAACACTGAAGCTTTCTTT. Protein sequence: CASSLEQNTEAFF.

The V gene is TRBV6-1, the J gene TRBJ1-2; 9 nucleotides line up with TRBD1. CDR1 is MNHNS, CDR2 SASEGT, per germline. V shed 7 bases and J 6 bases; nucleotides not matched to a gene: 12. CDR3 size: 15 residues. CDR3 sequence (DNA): TGTGCCAGCACCCCGGGACAGGGCCCCAGTGATGGCTACACCTTC. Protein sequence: CASTPGQGPSDGYTF.

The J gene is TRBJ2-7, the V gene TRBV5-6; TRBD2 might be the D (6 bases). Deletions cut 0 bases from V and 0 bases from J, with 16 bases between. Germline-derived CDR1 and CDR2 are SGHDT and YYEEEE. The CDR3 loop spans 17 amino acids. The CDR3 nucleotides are TGTGCCAGCAGCTTGGGGACGTTCTGGGGGGACTCCTACGAGCAGTACTTC. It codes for CASSLGTFWGDSYEQYF.

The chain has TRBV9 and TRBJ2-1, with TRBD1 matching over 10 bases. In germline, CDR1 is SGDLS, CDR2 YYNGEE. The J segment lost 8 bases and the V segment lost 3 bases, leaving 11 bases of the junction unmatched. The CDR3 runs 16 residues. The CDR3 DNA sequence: TGTGCCAGCAGCGCTAACCGGGACAGGGGTTCGCATGAGCAGTTCTTC. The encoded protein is CASSANRDRGSHEQFF.

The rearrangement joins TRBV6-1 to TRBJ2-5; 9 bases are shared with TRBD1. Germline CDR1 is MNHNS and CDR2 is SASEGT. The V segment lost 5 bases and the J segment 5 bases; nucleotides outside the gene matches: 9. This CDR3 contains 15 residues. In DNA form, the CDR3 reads TGTGCCAGCAGTCTGTCGACAGGGGGTACGGAGACCCAGTACTTC. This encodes CASSLSTGGTETQYF.

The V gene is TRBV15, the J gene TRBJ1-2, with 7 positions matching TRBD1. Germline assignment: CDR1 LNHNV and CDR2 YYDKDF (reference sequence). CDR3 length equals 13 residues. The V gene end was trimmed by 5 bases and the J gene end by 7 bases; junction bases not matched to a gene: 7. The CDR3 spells CATSQKTGFGYTF. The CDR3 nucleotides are TGTGCCACCAGCCAAAAGACAGGGTTTGGCTACACCTTC. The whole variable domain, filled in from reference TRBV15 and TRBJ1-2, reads DAMVIQNPRYQVTQFGKPVTLSCSQTLNHNVMYWYQQKSSQAPKLLFHYYDKDFNNEADTPDNFQSRRPNTSFCFLDIRSPGLGDTAMYLCATSQKTGFGYTFGSGTRLTVV.